These 20 T cell receptor beta chains were all obtained from the same sample, sequenced in a study of cytomegalovirus exposure and HLA in healthy donors. The PCR employed 60 Vbeta primers together with 13 Jbeta primers. Sequenced by immunoSEQ multiplex PCR; TCRdb stores in-frame clones only, minus some. The top ten clones hold about 0.58% of a sample with hundreds of thousands of clones, approximately 84% of them seen once. The sequencing sample was made of PBMCs. The receptors here all came from a woman between 40 and 50 years old in good health and CMV-seronegative.

The chain links TRBV10-3 to TRBJ2-5; TRBD2 matches at 8 bases. Per germline, CDR1 ENHRY and CDR2 SYGVKD. V gave up 9 bases and J gave up 3 bases; unmatched junction bases: 12. The CDR3 has 15 amino acids. Here the CDR3 reads CAIKGQAGEKETQYF. CDR3 sequence (DNA): TGTGCCATAAAGGGGCAAGCGGGGGAGAAAGAGACCCAGTACTTC.

The table lists this clone with a count of one. V usage is TRBV5-1 and J usage is TRBJ1-3; TRBD1 agrees at 8 bases. The germline gives CDR1 SGHRS, CDR2 YFSETQ. Trimming took 4 bases from V and 2 from J; bases not matched to a gene: 8. The CDR3 spans 16 residues. The CDR3 protein is CASSANRGAAGNTIYF. In DNA, the CDR3 is TGCGCCAGCAGCGCTAACAGGGGGGCGGCTGGAAACACCATATATTTT.

The rearrangement uses TRBV13 and TRBJ2-7, with a tentative D call TRBD2 (6 bases). Between the trimmed V and J ends, which lost 5 bases and 2 bases, there was a span of 13 bases. There are 14 residues in the CDR3. The germline CDR1 and CDR2 sequences are PRHDT and FYEKMQ (reference sequence). This CDR3 reads CASSSRDLPYEQYF. The CDR3 DNA reads TGTGCCAGCAGCAGCCGGGACTTACCCTACGAGCAGTACTTC.

The V and J genes are TRBV7-6 and TRBJ1-1; D uncertain. The germline CDR1 and CDR2 sequences are SGHVS and FNYEAQ. CDR3 length equals 14 residues. Trimming cost V 3 bases and J 1 base, with 9 bases left between them. The CDR3 DNA reads as TGTGCCAGCAGCTTGTCCCCACAGAACACTGAAGCTTTCTTT. This gives the protein CASSLSPQNTEAFF.

The chain carries TRBV10-3 and TRBJ2-2; TRBD1 might be the D (6 bases). The V gene's germline CDR1 is ENHRY and CDR2 SYGVKD. The CDR3 consists of 14 residues. Deletions cut 6 bases from V and 2 bases from J, with 10 bases between. CDR3 in DNA: TGTGCCATCAGGGGGGCTGTTAACACCGGGGAGCTGTTTTTT. Translated, it gives CAIRGAVNTGELFF.

The rearrangement links TRBV18 to TRBJ2-3; 7 bases line up with TRBD2. Germline V gene lookup returns CDR1 KGHSH and CDR2 LQKENI. With 3 bases clipped from V and 1 base from J, the junction kept 4 bases outside the gene matches. This CDR3 contains 15 residues. CDR3 sequence: CASSPLAEGTDTQYF. In nucleotides, the CDR3 is TGTGCCAGCTCACCGCTAGCGGAAGGCACAGATACGCAGTATTTT.

The gene calls are TRBV5-1 and TRBJ1-1; a possible D gene is TRBD1 (5 bases). Germline CDR1 SGHRS, CDR2 YFSETQ. The V end was cut by 0 bases, the J end by 4 bases, with 13 bases between. The CDR3 is 15 amino acids. DNA of the CDR3: TGCGCCAGCAGCTTGGTCGGGGGAGGTAGCACTGAAGCTTTCTTT. Amino acid sequence: CASSLVGGGSTEAFF.

The V call is TRBV28, the J call TRBJ1-1; no firm D call. The germline gives CDR1 MDHEN, CDR2 SYDVKM. Trimming stripped 4 bases from V and 1 base from J, with 7 bases between. The CDR3 has 13 amino acids. The CDR3 nucleotides read TGTGCCAGCAGTTCAGTCCAGAACACTGAAGCTTTCTTT. Its protein is CASSSVQNTEAFF.

The chain is built from TRBV7-9 and TRBJ1-2; weak D call: TRBD1 (6 bases). Germline V gene data show CDR1 as SEHNR and CDR2 as FQNEAQ (reference sequence). CDR3 length: 18 amino acids. V lost 5 bases and J 1 base, leaving 23 bases between the germline ends. This chain's CDR3 is CASSPPKDSLPLNYGYTF. The CDR3 bases are TGTGCCAGCAGCCCACCTAAGGACAGTCTCCCCCTTAACTATGGCTACACCTTC.

The V and J genes are TRBV27 and TRBJ2-3, with D possibly TRBD1 on 6 matching bases. This CDR3 has 16 amino acids. Deletions cut 3 bases from V and 0 bases from J, with 13 bases between. The germline gives CDR1 MNHEY, CDR2 SMNVEV (reference sequence). CDR3 nucleotide sequence: TGTGCCAGCAGTTTCGAAGGGACATATAGCACAGATACGCAGTATTTT. It codes for CASSFEGTYSTDTQYF.

The chain has TRBV7-8 and TRBJ2-7; tentatively, D is TRBD1 (5 bases). Germline V gene lookup returns CDR1 SGHVS and CDR2 FQNEAQ. The CDR3 consists of 15 residues. The V and J ends lost 1 base and 8 bases respectively, with 18 bases between them. CDR3 sequence reads: CASSLDPLRAGQQYF. CDR3 DNA: TGTGCCAGCAGCTTAGATCCTCTTCGGGCAGGGCAGCAGTACTTC.

This clone is a singleton in its sample. The V gene is TRBV6-1, the J gene TRBJ1-5, with D possibly being TRBD1 (6 bases). The CDR3 runs 15 residues. V gave up 7 bases and J gave up 1 base, with 14 bases separating them. The germline CDR1 and CDR2 sequences are MNHNS and SASEGT. Here the CDR3 DNA reads TGTGCCAGCAAATACGAAACAGGGAGCAATCAGCCCCAGCATTTT. Translated: CASKYETGSNQPQHF.

The gene calls are TRBV21-1 and TRBJ1-1. TRBV21-1 represents a pseudogene. The length of the CDR3 is 13 residues. CDR3 region: CASSKEGGPEAFF. CDR3 DNA: TGTGCCAGCAGCAAAGAGGGGGGGCCAGAAGCTTTCTTT.

The V and J genes are TRBV10-3 and TRBJ2-7; maybe TRBD2 (6 bases). There are 12 residues in the CDR3. The V gene lost 8 bases and the J gene lost 2 bases, with 10 bases spanning the gap. The germline V gene encodes CDR1 ENHRY and CDR2 SYGVKD. In DNA form, the CDR3 reads TGTGCCATCGGAGGGGACCCCTACGAGCAGTACTTC. It is translated as CAIGGDPYEQYF.

This rearrangement joins TRBV19 to TRBJ2-2; D possibly corresponds to TRBD2 (6 bases). Germline assignment: CDR1 LNHDA and CDR2 SQIVND (reference sequence). The CDR3 is 15 residues long. Trimming cost V 4 bases and J 2 bases, with 11 bases left between them. CDR3: CASSTPGLNTGELFF. CDR3 bases: TGTGCCAGTAGTACACCGGGACTCAACACCGGGGAGCTGTTTTTT. Supplemented by reference TRBV19 and TRBJ2-2, the full variable domain reads DGGITQSPKYLFRKEGQNVTLSCEQNLNHDAMYWYRQDPGQGLRLIYYSQIVNDFQKGDIAEGYSVSREKKESFPLTVTSAQKNPTAFYLCASSTPGLNTGELFFGEGSRLTVL.

This clone was detected a few times. The J gene is TRBJ2-3, the V gene TRBV4-3; 11 nucleotides line up with TRBD2. With V trimmed by 0 bases and J by 0 bases, 11 bases remained unmatched. Germline V gene data show CDR1 as LGHNA and CDR2 as YSLEER. The CDR3 consists of 20 residues. Here the CDR3 reads CASSQDLASGGRTSTDTQYF. CDR3 in DNA: TGCGCCAGCAGCCAAGATCTGGCTAGCGGGGGGAGAACTAGCACAGATACGCAGTATTTT.

This chain links TRBV5-1 with TRBJ2-2, with D possibly matching TRBD1 (5 bases). Looked up from germline, CDR1 is SGHRS and CDR2 is YFSETQ. This CDR3 has 14 residues. V lost 8 bases, J lost 2 bases, and 13 bases lay in between. CDR3 nucleotide sequence: TGCGCCAGTAGACAGAACCGCAACACCGGGGAGCTGTTTTTT. Its translation: CASRQNRNTGELFF.

This clone was observed once. The rearrangement links TRBV27 to TRBJ1-2, with 9 bases fitting TRBD1. V was pared by 5 bases and J by 5 bases, with 12 bases of the junction left unmatched. This CDR3 has 16 residues. The germline CDR1 and CDR2 sequences are MNHEY and SMNVEV (reference sequence). The CDR3 region has the DNA TGTGCCAGCAGTCTTCTGACCGGGACAGGGTATTATGGCTACACCTTC. Protein product: CASSLLTGTGYYGYTF.

The V call is TRBV6-4, the J call TRBJ2-5; TRBD1 matches 8 bases. Losses at the gene ends were 5 bases for V and 7 bases for J; bases not matched to a gene: 9. The CDR3 is made up of 14 amino acids. CDR1 is MRHNA, CDR2 SNTAGT, per germline. The CDR3: CASSYSGGWRTQYF. CDR3 in DNA: TGTGCCAGCAGTTATTCAGGGGGCTGGCGGACCCAGTACTTC.

The rearrangement joins TRBV6-5 to TRBJ1-1; TRBD1 agrees at 7 bases. The trim removed 0 bases at V and 7 bases at J, leaving 8 bases unmatched. Germline-derived CDR1 and CDR2 are MNHEY and SVGAGI. The CDR3 consists of 15 residues. CDR3 sequence (DNA): TGTGCCAGCAGTTACTCGAACCGGGACAGCGTTGAAGCTTTCTTT. Amino acid sequence: CASSYSNRDSVEAFF.